These 21 T cell receptor beta chains were all obtained from the same sample, sequenced in a study of graft-versus-host responses after intestinal transplantation. The protocol was immunoSEQ multiplex PCR, while the TCRdb copy is restricted to in-frame clones and leaves out a portion. The sample carries just under 90,000 clones, around 86% recorded once. Antigen specificity for these receptors is unknown. The input for sequencing was unstimulated CD8+ T cells sorted from spleen or lymph node cells, taken before intestinal transplant. The receptors shown here come from a human donor who received an intestinal transplant.

The rearrangement joins TRBV28 to TRBJ2-7; no clear D. Germline V lookup: CDR1 MDHEN, CDR2 SYDVKM. V gave up 7 bases and J gave up 1 base, with 11 bases separating them. The length of the CDR3 is 13 residues. DNA of the CDR3: TGTGCCAGCACCCTAGGGCGATCCTACGAGCAGTACTTC. It specifies CASTLGRSYEQYF.

V is TRBV29-1 and J is TRBJ1-2; possible D gene TRBD1, 6 bases. Germline CDR1 is SQVTM and CDR2 is ANQGSEA. CDR3 length: 12 amino acids. Trimming took 4 bases from V and 6 from J, leaving 12 bases between them. The CDR3 sequence is CSVVQGKDGYTF. The DNA of the CDR3 is TGCAGCGTTGTCCAGGGGAAGGATGGCTACACCTTC.

The V call is TRBV9, the J call TRBJ2-4; the match to TRBD1 covers 9 bases. CDR1 SGDLS and CDR2 YYNGEE come from the germline V gene. V lost 0 bases, J lost 6 bases, and 1 base stayed unmatched. This CDR3 spans 14 amino acids. The CDR3 loop reads CASSVGTGVNIQYF. In DNA, the CDR3 is TGTGCCAGCAGCGTAGGGACAGGGGTAAACATTCAGTACTTC.

V gene TRBV13 combines with J gene TRBJ2-3, with 11 bases that match TRBD1. The length of the CDR3 is 15 residues. V lost 3 bases, J lost 5 bases, and 4 bases stayed unmatched. CDR1 is PRHDT and CDR2 is FYEKMQ in the germline V gene (reference sequence). CDR3 sequence: CASSLDRGQIDTQYF. The CDR3 DNA is TGTGCCAGCAGCTTGGACAGGGGGCAGATAGATACGCAGTATTTT.

This chain joins TRBV11-2 and TRBJ2-7; 8 nucleotides match TRBD2. CDR1 and CDR2 from the germline V gene are SGHAT and FQNNGV. The length of the CDR3 is 13 residues. J gave up 6 bases and V 3 bases, and 4 bases lay outside the gene matches. CDR3 sequence: CASSFGLASEQYF. The DNA of the CDR3 is TGTGCCAGCAGCTTCGGACTAGCTTCCGAGCAGTACTTC. Full variable domain (outside the CDR3, taken from reference TRBV11-2 and TRBJ2-7): EAGVAQSPRYKIIEKRQSVAFWCNPISGHATLYWYQQILGQGPKLLIQFQNNGVVDDSQLPKDRFSAERLKGVDSTLKIQPAKLEDSAVYLCASSFGLASEQYFGPGTRLTVT.

The chain recombines TRBV27 with TRBJ2-3; TRBD2 aligns across 10 bases. The V gene end was trimmed by 5 bases and the J gene end by 4 bases; junction bases not matched to a gene: 3. The CDR3 contains 14 residues. Germline-derived CDR1 and CDR2 are MNHEY and SMNVEV (reference sequence). DNA of the CDR3: TGTGCCAGCAGTGTGACTAGCGGGCCAGATACGCAGTATTTT. This encodes CASSVTSGPDTQYF.

This clone has only a few counts. V gene TRBV6-4 combines with J gene TRBJ2-2; D remains ambiguous. This CDR3 region has 13 residues. CDR1 and CDR2 (germline): MRHNA, SNTAGT. V dropped 1 base and J dropped 2 bases, with 2 bases sitting between them. The CDR3: CASSDYNTGELFF. CDR3 bases: TGTGCCAGCAGTGACTACAACACCGGGGAGCTGTTTTTT.

This clone came up once. The sample contains more than one DNA sequence encoding this CDR3. The genes are TRBV9 and TRBJ2-7; D gene unclear. V was cut by 3 bases and J by 0 bases, with 10 bases left in between. This CDR3 has 14 amino acids. Germline CDR1 SGDLS, CDR2 YYNGEE. The chain's CDR3 is CASSGEPSSYEQYF. The CDR3 region has the DNA TGTGCCAGCAGCGGGGAACCGAGCTCCTACGAGCAGTACTTC. Full variable domain (remainder filled in from reference TRBV9 and TRBJ2-7): DSGVTQTPKHLITATGQRVTLRCSPRSGDLSVYWYQQSLDQGLQFLIQYYNGEERAKGNILERFSAQQFPDLHSELNLSSLELGDSALYFCASSGEPSSYEQYFGPGTRLTVT.

This clone was seen only once. The chain combines TRBV11-2 with TRBJ1-2; 7 bases match TRBD1. Trimming took 4 bases from V and 4 from J; bases not matched to a gene: 6. The CDR3 has 14 amino acids. The germline V gene has CDR1 SGHAT and CDR2 FQNNGV. The chain's CDR3 is CASSSYRDSYGYTF. The DNA for the CDR3 is TGTGCCAGCAGCTCATACCGGGACAGCTATGGCTACACCTTC.

The V call is TRBV7-2, the J call TRBJ1-1; D is unclear. The CDR3 totals 14 residues. Germline V gene data show CDR1 as SGHTA and CDR2 as FQGNSA. V lost 2 bases to trimming and J lost 2 bases, with 9 bases between them. The CDR3 sequence is CASSLWQHNTEAFF. The CDR3 bases are TGTGCCAGCAGCTTATGGCAGCATAACACTGAAGCTTTCTTT.

This rearrangement joins TRBV6-1 to TRBJ1-5; TRBD1 matches 7 bases. The length of the CDR3 is 15 residues. The germline V gene encodes CDR1 MNHNS and CDR2 SASEGT. V was clipped by 2 bases and J by 7 bases; unmatched bases: 8. CDR3 residues: CASSEPDRVGQPQHF. In DNA, the CDR3 is TGTGCCAGCAGTGAACCCGACAGGGTTGGCCAGCCCCAGCATTTT.

The rearrangement joins TRBV28 to TRBJ2-7, with 8 bases identical to TRBD2. Germline CDR1 reads MDHEN; CDR2 reads SYDVKM. After removal of 2 bases from V and 3 bases from J, the junction contained 3 bases not matched to a gene. CDR3 length equals 14 residues. DNA for the CDR3: TGTGCCAGCAGTTTAACCGGGACTAGCTACGAGCAGTACTTC. This translates into CASSLTGTSYEQYF.

The rearrangement joins TRBV15 to TRBJ2-7, with TRBD1 as a possible D gene (5 bases). CDR1 and CDR2 from the germline V gene are LNHNV and YYDKDF (reference sequence). CDR3 size: 17 residues. V was pared by 6 bases and J by 3 bases, with 24 bases between. CDR3 residues: CATSIDLTGAYVYEQYF. The CDR3 region has the DNA TGTGCCACCAGTATAGATCTTACAGGAGCCTACGTCTACGAGCAGTACTTC.

This clone was seen just once. The chain links TRBV5-7 to TRBJ1-4, with D unresolved. TRBV5-7 is treated as an ORF (open reading frame) with a function not yet certain. Trimming took off 4 bases at V and 6 bases at J, with 13 bases between the two ends. This CDR3 has 14 amino acids. The DNA for the CDR3 is TGTGCCAGCAGCCCAAGGGCGGGCGATGAAAAACTGTTTTTT. Translated, it gives CASSPRAGDEKLFF.

DNA for the CDR3: TGTGCCAGCAGCCAAACAGGGCCTGGGAGCTCCTATAATTCACCCCTCCACTTT. Translation: CASSQTGPGSSYNSPLHF. The rearrangement uses TRBV11-3 and TRBJ1-6; D perhaps matches TRBD1 (6 bases). CDR3 length: 18 amino acids. CDR1 is SGHNT and CDR2 is YENEEA in the germline V gene. The germline V and J ends were trimmed by 5 bases and 0 bases, with 17 bases remaining between them.

This chain links TRBV4-1 with TRBJ1-5; D perhaps matches TRBD1 (5 bases). This CDR3 is 16 amino acids long. Trimming removed 0 bases from V and 4 bases from J, with 13 bases in between. Germline V gene sequence: CDR1 MGHRA, CDR2 YSYEKL. The CDR3 is CASSQDRGRVNQPQHF. The CDR3 coding sequence is TGCGCCAGCAGCCAAGATAGGGGCAGGGTGAATCAGCCCCAGCATTTT.

CDR3 coding DNA: TGTGCCAGCAGTTACCGAGGGTGGGACCCGTCCTACGAGCAGTACTTC. This sequence encodes CASSYRGWDPSYEQYF. The chain carries TRBV6-6 and TRBJ2-7; possibly TRBD1 or TRBD2 for D (5 bases each). The germline V and J ends were trimmed by 2 bases and 1 base, with 15 bases remaining between them. Germline CDR1 MNHNY, CDR2 SVGAGI (reference sequence). The CDR3 contains 16 residues.

The chain uses TRBV5-1 and TRBJ1-3; TRBD1 aligns across 7 bases. With 3 bases clipped from V and 0 bases from J, the junction kept 9 bases outside the gene matches. Germline assignment: CDR1 SGHRS and CDR2 YFSETQ. The CDR3 contains 17 residues. CDR3 sequence: CASSSDIRDSSGNTIYF. The CDR3, as DNA: TGCGCCAGCAGCTCCGATATCCGGGACAGCTCTGGAAACACCATATATTTT.

The sample holds one count of this clone. V is TRBV4-2 and J is TRBJ2-5; 9 bases are shared with TRBD2. The CDR3 contains 18 residues. Germline V CDR1 and CDR2: LGHNA, YNFKEQ. The J segment lost 7 bases and the V segment lost 0 bases, leaving 15 bases of the junction unmatched. CDR3 loop: CASSQELDMLVREGTQYF. For the CDR3, the DNA is TGTGCCAGCAGCCAAGAATTAGACATGCTAGTGCGGGAGGGGACCCAGTACTTC.

The V and J genes are TRBV4-2 and TRBJ2-7, with D possibly being TRBD2 (6 bases). The V gene's germline CDR1 is LGHNA and CDR2 YNFKEQ. V was clipped by 1 base and J by 1 base, with 11 bases between them. This CDR3 is built from 15 residues. The CDR3 coding sequence is TGTGCCAGCAGCCAAGGGGGGGACCTGTCCTACGAGCAGTACTTC. Residues: CASSQGGDLSYEQYF.

This clone was found once. V is TRBV9 and J is TRBJ2-1, with D uncertain. Per the germline V gene, CDR1 is SGDLS and CDR2 is YYNGEE. The CDR3 is made up of 15 amino acids. V dropped 4 bases and J dropped 2 bases, with 13 bases sitting between them. CDR3 DNA sequence: TGTGCCAGCAGCTCGTCAAGAACGCCCTACAATGAGCAGTTCTTC. As protein: CASSSSRTPYNEQFF.